The clone carrying this T cell receptor beta chain was picked up a small number of times. The authors ran a second PCR of roughly 6 to 12 cycles using a sample-barcoded 5' primer and a J-beta primer mix. In TCRdb, the 5' RACE reads were re-called with MiXCR into one record per CDR3 protein. The sample shows about 1.5 million distinct CDR3 sequences, roughly 43% of them seen only once. The data derive from a study of blood T cells in healthy people across ages. CDR1 is SQVTM, CDR2 ANQGSEA, per germline. This CDR3 is built from 15 residues. The V gene end was trimmed by 3 bases and the J gene end by 1 base; junction bases not matched to a gene: 7. The sample, about 9.7 milliliters of peripheral blood, was drawn from each donor.

The rearrangement uses TRBV29-1 and TRBJ2-5; 8 nucleotides line up with TRBD2. The sequenced material came from blood. The clonotype was recovered from a woman between 18 and 29 years old in good health. Here the CDR3 DNA reads TGCAGCGTTGAGAGAGTAGCGGGGATCCAAGAGACCCAGTACTTC. This translates into CSVERVAGIQETQYF.